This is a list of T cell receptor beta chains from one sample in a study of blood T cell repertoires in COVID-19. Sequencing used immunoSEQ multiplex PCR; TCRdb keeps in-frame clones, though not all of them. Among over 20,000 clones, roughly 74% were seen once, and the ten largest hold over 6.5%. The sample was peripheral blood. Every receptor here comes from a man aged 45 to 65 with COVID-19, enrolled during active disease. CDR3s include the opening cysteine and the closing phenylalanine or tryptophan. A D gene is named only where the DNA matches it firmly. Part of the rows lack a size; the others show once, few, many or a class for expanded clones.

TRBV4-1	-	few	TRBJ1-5	TGCGCCAGCAGTCAACTCATCGGGGACAATCAGCCCCAGCATTTT	CASSQLIGDNQPQHF
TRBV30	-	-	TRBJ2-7	TGTGCCTGGAGTATGGGCCCCACTAGTGAGCAGTACTTC	CAWSMGPTSEQYF
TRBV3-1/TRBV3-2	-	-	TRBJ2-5	TGTGCCAGCAGCCAGTCGTTAGCGCGAGAGACCCAGTACTTC	CASSQSLARETQYF
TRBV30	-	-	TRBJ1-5	TGTGCCTGGAGTCCCCTTAGCAATCAGCCCCAGCATTTT	CAWSPLSNQPQHF
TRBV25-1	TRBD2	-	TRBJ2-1	TGTGCCAGCAGTGGGGCCGGGACTAGCGGCTACAATGAGCAGTTCTTC	CASSGAGTSGYNEQFF
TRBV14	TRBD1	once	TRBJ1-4	TGTGCCAGCAGCCGAAGTCAGGGGGCAGAAAAACTGTTTTTT	CASSRSQGAEKLFF
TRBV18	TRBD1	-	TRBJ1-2	TGTGCCAGCTCACCATCCTGGGGACAGTCCTATGGCTACACCTTC	CASSPSWGQSYGYTF
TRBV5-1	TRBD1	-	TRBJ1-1	TGCGCCAGCAGCTTGGGACAGGGGAAGAAGGACACTGAAGCTTTCTTT	CASSLGQGKKDTEAFF
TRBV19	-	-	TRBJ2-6	TGTGCCAGTAGTGCACACTCTGGGGCCAACGTCCTGACTTTC	CASSAHSGANVLTF
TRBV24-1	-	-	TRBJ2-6	TGTGCCACCAGTACAGGACCTGGGGCCAACGTCCTGACTTTC	CATSTGPGANVLTF
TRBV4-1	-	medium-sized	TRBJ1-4	TGCGCCAGCAGCCAATTTAGTAATGAAAAACTGTTTTTT	CASSQFSNEKLFF
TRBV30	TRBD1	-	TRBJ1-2	TGTGCCTGGAGTAGGGACAGGGTGGGTGGCTACACCTTC	CAWSRDRVGGYTF
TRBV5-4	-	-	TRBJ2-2	TGTGCCAGCAGCTCCACGAACACCGGGGAGCTGTTTTTT	CASSSTNTGELFF
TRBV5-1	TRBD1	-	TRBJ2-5	TGCGCCAGCGGGACAGGGGGAGGAGAGACCCAGTACTTC	CASGTGGGETQYF
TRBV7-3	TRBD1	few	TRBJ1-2	TGTGCCAGCAGCTTACTCGGGACAGGGAACTATGGCTACACCTTC	CASSLLGTGNYGYTF
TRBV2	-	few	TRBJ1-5	TGTGCCAGCAGAAAGGAGCCCGGCGCTCAGCCCCAGCATTTT	CASRKEPGAQPQHF
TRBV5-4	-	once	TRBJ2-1	TGTGCCAGCAGCTTTTCAAATGAGCAGTTCTTC	CASSFSNEQFF
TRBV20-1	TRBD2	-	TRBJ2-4	TGCAGTGCTAGTAGCGGGGTATCGGCCAAAAACATTCAGTACTTC	CSASSGVSAKNIQYF
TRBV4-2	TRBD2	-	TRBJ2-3	TGTGCCAGCAGCCAGGATGCGGGTGGCGGGGGGGCCCCAGATACGCAGTATTTT	CASSQDAGGGGAPDTQYF
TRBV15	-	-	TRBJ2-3	TGTGCCACCAGCAGAGGCCCCTACACAGATACGCAGTATTTT	CATSRGPYTDTQYF
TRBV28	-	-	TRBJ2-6	TGTGCCAGCAGTAAAGGGGGAGTCTCTGGGGCCAACGTCCTGACTTTC	CASSKGGVSGANVLTF
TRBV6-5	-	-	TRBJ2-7	TGTGCCAGCCGTCCCAGTGGCGGGCGGGAGCAGTACTTC	CASRPSGGREQYF
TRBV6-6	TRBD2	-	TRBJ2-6	TGTGCCAGCAGTCGACTAGCGGGGGGCTCTGGGGCCAACGTCCTGACTTTC	CASSRLAGGSGANVLTF
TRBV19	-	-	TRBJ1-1	TGTGCCAGTAGTATAGAAGCCCGAGAAGCTTTCTTT	CASSIEAREAFF
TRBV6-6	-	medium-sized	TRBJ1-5	TGTGCCAGCACCCAGGGGAGCGGCAATCAGCCCCAGCATTTT	CASTQGSGNQPQHF
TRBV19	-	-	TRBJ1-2	TGTGCCAGTACAGGGGAGGGCTACTATGGCTACACCTTC	CASTGEGYYGYTF
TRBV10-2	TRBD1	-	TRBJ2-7	TGCGCCAGTTACAGGGGCCTTTGGTACGAGCAGTACTTC	CASYRGLWYEQYF
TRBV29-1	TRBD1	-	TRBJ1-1	TGCAGCGTTGCGTTAACAGGGGAGGTCACTGAAGCTTTCTTT	CSVALTGEVTEAFF
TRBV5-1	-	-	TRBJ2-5	TGCGCCAGCAGCTTTGGTAGCGGAAACCAAGAGACCCAGTACTTC	CASSFGSGNQETQYF
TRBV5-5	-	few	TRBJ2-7	TGTGCCAGCAGCGCCAGGGATTACGAGCAGTACTTC	CASSARDYEQYF
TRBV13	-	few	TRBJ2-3	TGTGCCAGCAGCTTGGGAGTGGGGCTAGCGATTCCAGATACGCAGTATTTT	CASSLGVGLAIPDTQYF
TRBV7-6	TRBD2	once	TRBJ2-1	TGTGCCAGCAGCTTAGGCCGAAGCGGGGGCTCGCCCAATGAGCAGTTCTTC	CASSLGRSGGSPNEQFF
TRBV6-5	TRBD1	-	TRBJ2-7	TGTGCCAGCAGCGCCGGGACAGGGGGCGTCGACGAGCAGTACTTC	CASSAGTGGVDEQYF
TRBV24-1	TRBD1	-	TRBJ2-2	TGTGCCACCAGTGATCCAATGGGACAGGGGGAAGTTACGGGGGAGCTGTTTTTT	CATSDPMGQGEVTGELFF
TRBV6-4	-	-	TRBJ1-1	TGTGCCAGCAGTGACAGCGACAGGCCCACTGAAGCTTTCTTT	CASSDSDRPTEAFF
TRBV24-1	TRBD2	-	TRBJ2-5	TGTGCCACCACCGGGCGGGGGGAAGAGACCCAGTACTTC	CATTGRGEETQYF
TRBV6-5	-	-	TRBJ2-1	TGTGCCAGCTGGCAGGGTATCAATGAGCAGTTCTTC	CASWQGINEQFF
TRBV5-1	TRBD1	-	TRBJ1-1	TGCGCCAGCACCGGGGACAGGGCCACTGAAGCTTTCTTT	CASTGDRATEAFF
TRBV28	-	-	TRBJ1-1	TGTGCCAGCAGTACCTCGCTTACAACAGGGACTGAAGCTTTCTTT	CASSTSLTTGTEAFF
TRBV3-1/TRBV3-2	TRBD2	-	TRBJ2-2	TGTGCCAGCAGCCCTCGGACTAGCGGGCGGGCCGGGGAGCTGTTTTTT	CASSPRTSGRAGELFF
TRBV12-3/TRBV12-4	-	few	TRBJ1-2	TGTGCCAGCAGGGGCCGTAACTATGGCTACACCTTC	CASRGRNYGYTF
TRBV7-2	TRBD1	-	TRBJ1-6	TGTGCCAGCAGCGCACGGACAGGGGGGCGGTCACCCCTCCACTTT	CASSARTGGRSPLHF
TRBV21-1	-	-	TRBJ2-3	TGTGCCAGCAGCAAGGACAAAAGCGGGGATAGCACAGATACGCAGTATTTT	CASSKDKSGDSTDTQYF
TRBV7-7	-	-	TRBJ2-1	TGTGCTAGCAGCACCCGGGAGAACAATGAGCAGTTCTTC	CASSTRENNEQFF
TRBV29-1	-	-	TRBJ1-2	TGCAGCGTTGTCTTAGGGAGAGGTGGCTACACCTTC	CSVVLGRGGYTF
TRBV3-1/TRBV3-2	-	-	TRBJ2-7	TGTGCCAGCAGCCAAGTATCCTACGAGCAGTACTTC	CASSQVSYEQYF
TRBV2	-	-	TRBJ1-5	TGTGCCAGCAGTGACAATGGACAGAATCAGCCCCAGCATTTT	CASSDNGQNQPQHF
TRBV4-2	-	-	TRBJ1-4	TGTGCCAGCAGCCAAGATATTGGGGGGGAAAAACTGTTTTTT	CASSQDIGGEKLFF